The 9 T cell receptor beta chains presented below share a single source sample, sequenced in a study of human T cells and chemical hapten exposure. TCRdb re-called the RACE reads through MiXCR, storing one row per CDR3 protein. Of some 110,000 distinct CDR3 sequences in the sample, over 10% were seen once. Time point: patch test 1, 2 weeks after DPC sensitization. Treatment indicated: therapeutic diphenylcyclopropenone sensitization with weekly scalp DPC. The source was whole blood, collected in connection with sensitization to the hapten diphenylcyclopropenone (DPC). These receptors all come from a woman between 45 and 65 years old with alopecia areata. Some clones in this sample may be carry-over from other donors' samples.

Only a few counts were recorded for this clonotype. In DNA, the CDR3 is TGTGCCAGCAGTCGGGAGGCAAACATCGACCACAGCAATCAGCCCCAGCATTTT. Encoded protein: CASSREANIDHSNQPQHF. J is TRBJ1-5 and V is TRBV12-3 or TRBV12-4; D not resolved. The CDR3 contains 18 residues. V was trimmed by 5 bases and J by 1 base, leaving 21 bases between them.

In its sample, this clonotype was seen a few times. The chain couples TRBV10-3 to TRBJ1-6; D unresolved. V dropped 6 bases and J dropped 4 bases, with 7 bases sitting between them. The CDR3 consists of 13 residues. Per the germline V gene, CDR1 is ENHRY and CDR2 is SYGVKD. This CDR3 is CAISQDYNSPLHF. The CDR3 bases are TGTGCCATCAGCCAGGATTATAATTCACCCCTCCACTTT.

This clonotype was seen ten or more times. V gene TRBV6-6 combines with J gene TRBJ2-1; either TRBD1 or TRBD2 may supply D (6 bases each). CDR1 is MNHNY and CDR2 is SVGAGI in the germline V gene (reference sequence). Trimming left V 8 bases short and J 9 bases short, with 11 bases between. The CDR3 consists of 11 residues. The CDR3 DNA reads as TGTGCCAGCGGATCGGGGGCTGAGCAGTTCTTC. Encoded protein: CASGSGAEQFF.

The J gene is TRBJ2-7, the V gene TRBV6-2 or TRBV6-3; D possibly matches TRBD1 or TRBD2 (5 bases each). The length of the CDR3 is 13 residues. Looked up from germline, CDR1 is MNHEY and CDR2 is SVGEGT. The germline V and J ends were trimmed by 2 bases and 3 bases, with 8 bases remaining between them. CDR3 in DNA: TGTGCCAGCAGTTACCCGGGGCACTACGAGCAGTACTTC. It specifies CASSYPGHYEQYF.

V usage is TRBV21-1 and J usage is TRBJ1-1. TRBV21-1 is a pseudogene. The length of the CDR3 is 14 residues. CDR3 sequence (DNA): TGTGCCAGCAGCAACCCGAAGCGAGACACTGAAGCTTTCTTT. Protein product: CASSNPKRDTEAFF.

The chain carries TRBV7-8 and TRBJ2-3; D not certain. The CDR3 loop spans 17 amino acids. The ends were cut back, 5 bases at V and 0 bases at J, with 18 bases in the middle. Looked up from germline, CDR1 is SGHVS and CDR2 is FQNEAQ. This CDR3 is CASSLDLRRTSTDTQYF. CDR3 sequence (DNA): TGTGCCAGCAGCCTCGACCTGCGACGTACAAGCACAGATACGCAGTATTTT.

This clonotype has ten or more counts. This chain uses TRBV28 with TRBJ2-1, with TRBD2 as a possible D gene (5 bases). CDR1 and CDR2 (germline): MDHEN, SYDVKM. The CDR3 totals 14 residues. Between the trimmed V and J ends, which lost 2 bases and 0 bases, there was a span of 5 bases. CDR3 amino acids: CASSLSGSYNEQFF. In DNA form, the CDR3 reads TGTGCCAGCAGTTTAAGCGGCTCCTACAATGAGCAGTTCTTC. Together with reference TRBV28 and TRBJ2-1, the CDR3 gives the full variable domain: DVKVTQSSRYLVKRTGEKVFLECVQDMDHENMFWYRQDPGLGLRLIYFSYDVKMKEKGDIPEGYSVSREKKERFSLILESASTNQTSMYLCASSLSGSYNEQFFGPGTRLTVL.

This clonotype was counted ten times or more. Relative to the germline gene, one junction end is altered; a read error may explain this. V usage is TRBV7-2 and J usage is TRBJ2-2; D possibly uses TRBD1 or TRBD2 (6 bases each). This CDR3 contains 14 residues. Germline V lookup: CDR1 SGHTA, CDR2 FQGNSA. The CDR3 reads CASSLANRAGELFF. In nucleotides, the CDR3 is TGTGCCAGCAGCCTAGCGAACAGGGCCGGGGAGCTGTTTTTT.

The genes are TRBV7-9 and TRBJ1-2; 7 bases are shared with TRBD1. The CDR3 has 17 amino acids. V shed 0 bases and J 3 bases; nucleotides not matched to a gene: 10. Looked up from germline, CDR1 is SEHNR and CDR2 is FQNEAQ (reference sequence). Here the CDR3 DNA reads TGTGCCAGCAGCTTAGCGGCTGGCAGGGGGTACGACTATGGCTACACCTTC. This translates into CASSLAAGRGYDYGYTF.